This TCR beta chain was found in a study of blood T cell repertoires in COVID-19. For the study at large: The samples span acute and convalescent COVID-19 from the United States, Italy and Spain. Sources were T cells, B-cell-depleted T cells, or PBMCs; the material itself was cDNA or gDNA.

Under the authors' procedure: Amplified reference gene primers provided the basis for estimating nucleated cell counts. Data came from immunoSEQ multiplex PCR; TCRdb stores just in-frame clones and leaves some out. V, J and clone size reflect that table, while D and trimming were determined from the DNA. The table has approximately 320,000 clones, roughly 86% seen once. Seattle's enrolled individuals joined amid active infection and were then monitored longitudinally. The material sequenced was peripheral blood. The receptor was derived from a woman under 40 with COVID-19, enrolled during active disease.

The CDR3 region has the DNA TGTGCCAGCAGTTACTCGGGCCCTTACGAGCAGTACTTC. This codes for CASSYSGPYEQYF. The chain recombines TRBV6-6 with TRBJ2-7; D call uncertain. Looked up from germline, CDR1 is MNHNY and CDR2 is SVGAGI (reference sequence). The CDR3 has 13 amino acids. V was clipped by 0 bases and J by 4 bases, with 7 bases between them.